Presented here are 18 T cell receptor beta chains from one specimen sequenced in a study of blood T cell repertoires in COVID-19. Assay: immunoSEQ multiplex PCR; the TCRdb copy retains only in-frame clones and omits some. The sample gives 120,000 or so clones, about four fifths of which show up once; 12% is in the top ten. Sequencing was carried out using peripheral blood. Every receptor here comes from a man aged 55 to 70 with acute or convalescent COVID-19.

On this clone itself: This specimen includes other DNA sequences encoding the same CDR3. The V and J genes are TRBV6-6 and TRBJ1-2; 8 nucleotides align to TRBD1. V gave up 0 bases and J gave up 4 bases; unmatched junction bases: 4. Germline CDR1 and CDR2: MNHNY and SVGAGI (reference sequence). The CDR3 is made up of 15 amino acids. CDR3 sequence (DNA): TGTGCCAGCAGTTACTCCCCAGGGGGCAGCTATGGCTACACCTTC. Its translation: CASSYSPGGSYGYTF.

CDR3 sequence (DNA): TGTGCCAGCACCCGGACAGGGCCCTTCCGCGAGCAGTACTTC. Residues: CASTRTGPFREQYF. The chain carries TRBV2 and TRBJ2-7, with 8 bases that match TRBD1. There are 14 residues in the CDR3. Germline V CDR1 and CDR2: SNHLY, FYNNEI. V lost 7 bases and J lost 6; bases outside the gene matches: 11.

This rearrangement joins TRBV2 to TRBJ1-6; D ambiguous. CDR1 and CDR2 (germline): SNHLY, FYNNEI. CDR3 size: 15 residues. Trimming pared 9 bases from V and 0 bases from J, leaving 12 bases between. CDR3 loop: CASSYMSSYNSPLHF. CDR3 nucleotides: TGTGCCAGTAGCTACATGAGCTCCTATAATTCACCCCTCCACTTT.

As DNA, the CDR3 is TGTGCCAGCAGTTATCCAGCAACTAATGAAAAACTGTTTTTT. This sequence encodes CASSYPATNEKLFF. This chain connects TRBV28 to TRBJ1-4; D unresolved. Germline loops: CDR1 MDHEN, CDR2 SYDVKM. This CDR3 has 14 amino acids. V lost 4 bases, J lost 0 bases, and 6 bases lay in between.

The chain employs TRBV10-3 and TRBJ1-1; 7 bases line up with TRBD1. The CDR3 sequence is 18 residues long. V gave up 0 bases and J gave up 2 bases; unmatched junction bases: 12. Germline CDR1 reads ENHRY; CDR2 reads SYGVKD. CDR3 DNA sequence: TGTGCCATCAGTGAGTCAGTCGGTAGGCAGGGGGACAACACTGAAGCTTTCTTT. Translation: CAISESVGRQGDNTEAFF.

CDR3 sequence (DNA): TGTGCCAGTACCCTATCTTTAAACAGGGGGCCCAGGACCGGGGAGCTGTTTTTT. Its protein product is CASTLSLNRGPRTGELFF. The chain joins TRBV19 to TRBJ2-2; 9 nucleotides line up with TRBD1. V shed 7 bases, J shed 5 bases, and the junction held 17 bases outside the gene matches. The CDR3 is 18 residues long. Germline V gene sequence: CDR1 LNHDA, CDR2 SQIVND (reference sequence). Complete variable domain (other parts from reference TRBV19 and TRBJ2-2): DGGITQSPKYLFRKEGQNVTLSCEQNLNHDAMYWYRQDPGQGLRLIYYSQIVNDFQKGDIAEGYSVSREKKESFPLTVTSAQKNPTAFYLCASTLSLNRGPRTGELFFGEGSRLTVL.

The chain joins TRBV7-3 to TRBJ2-1, with D possibly matching TRBD2 (5 bases). Per the germline V gene, CDR1 is SGHTA and CDR2 is FQGTGA. This CDR3 spans 16 amino acids. V was trimmed by 5 bases and J by 10 bases, leaving 24 bases between them. The CDR3 sequence: CASSPRGSVPLREQFF. CDR3 bases: TGTGCCAGCAGCCCAAGAGGTAGCGTGCCGCTGCGGGAGCAGTTCTTC.

The chain employs TRBV7-8 and TRBJ2-5, with D possibly TRBD2 on 5 matching bases. Germline V gene lookup returns CDR1 SGHVS and CDR2 FQNEAQ. The V and J ends lost 0 bases and 1 base respectively, with 9 bases between them. The CDR3 is made up of 15 amino acids. CDR3 in DNA: TGTGCCAGCAGCTTAGCTTTGCTAGCCCAAGAGACCCAGTACTTC. It codes for CASSLALLAQETQYF.

There are a few counts of this clone. The genes are TRBV6-5 and TRBJ1-1; D is uncertain. Trimming shortened V by 0 bases and J by 0 bases, and 8 bases separated the two germline ends. Per germline, CDR1 MNHEY and CDR2 SVGAGI. The CDR3 extends over 15 amino acids. The CDR3 loop is CASSYSSRMNTEAFF. As DNA, the CDR3 is TGTGCCAGCAGTTACTCGAGCAGGATGAACACTGAAGCTTTCTTT.

J is TRBJ1-4 and V is TRBV30; TRBD1 matches at 7 bases. The CDR3 covers 14 residues. From germline, CDR1 is GTSNPN and CDR2 SVGIG (reference sequence). The V segment lost 2 bases and the J segment 8 bases; nucleotides outside the gene matches: 8. Here the CDR3 DNA reads TGTGCCTGGAGTCCTGGCAGGGGGAGGGAAAAACTGTTTTTT. Its protein product is CAWSPGRGREKLFF.

The J gene is TRBJ1-4, the V gene TRBV5-1; D is perhaps TRBD1 (6 bases). Germline assignment: CDR1 SGHRS and CDR2 YFSETQ. This CDR3 spans 13 amino acids. Trimming removed 4 bases at V and 8 bases at J, with 12 bases between. CDR3 DNA: TGCGCCAGCAGCCCAAACAGGGAGGAAAAACTGTTTTTT. Translating gives CASSPNREEKLFF.

CDR3 coding DNA: TGTGCCAGTAGTACCCAAGGGACAGGATACCCACTCTACACCTTC. It yields the protein CASSTQGTGYPLYTF. V gene TRBV19 combines with J gene TRBJ1-2; the match to TRBD1 covers 8 bases. Germline trimming cut 4 bases from V and 10 bases from J; bases unmatched to any gene: 14. From germline, CDR1 is LNHDA and CDR2 SQIVND (reference sequence). There are 15 residues in the CDR3. Using reference TRBV19 and TRBJ1-2 for the parts outside the CDR3, the full variable domain is DGGITQSPKYLFRKEGQNVTLSCEQNLNHDAMYWYRQDPGQGLRLIYYSQIVNDFQKGDIAEGYSVSREKKESFPLTVTSAQKNPTAFYLCASSTQGTGYPLYTFGSGTRLTVV.

The chain links TRBV5-4 to TRBJ2-1; 10 nucleotides match TRBD2. V lost 4 bases, J lost 4 bases, and 5 bases stayed unmatched. The V gene's germline CDR1 is SGHNT and CDR2 YYREEE (reference sequence). The length of the CDR3 is 15 residues. Written as DNA, the CDR3 is TGTGCCAGCAGCGGCGGACTAGCGGATTACAATGAGCAGTTCTTC. Translating it yields CASSGGLADYNEQFF.

This chain connects TRBV28 to TRBJ1-3; weak D call: TRBD1 (6 bases). V was pared by 6 bases and J by 0 bases, with 9 bases between. Germline V gene data show CDR1 as MDHEN and CDR2 as SYDVKM. The CDR3 loop spans 14 amino acids. As DNA, the CDR3 is TGTGCCAGCAGCGGGGGGCTCTCTGGAAACACCATATATTTT. Its translation is CASSGGLSGNTIYF. The full variable domain, with the rest looked up from reference TRBV28 and TRBJ1-3, is DVKVTQSSRYLVKRTGEKVFLECVQDMDHENMFWYRQDPGLGLRLIYFSYDVKMKEKGDIPEGYSVSREKKERFSLILESASTNQTSMYLCASSGGLSGNTIYFGEGSWLTVV.

The V gene is TRBV5-1, the J gene TRBJ1-2, with TRBD1 identical over 7 bases. The germline V gene has CDR1 SGHRS and CDR2 YFSETQ. The CDR3 sequence is 11 residues long. V dropped 5 bases and J dropped 7; count of bases not matched to a gene: 2. In DNA, the CDR3 is TGCGCCAGCAGGGACAGGCTTGGCTACACCTTC. Encoded protein: CASRDRLGYTF.

The gene calls are TRBV5-1 and TRBJ1-1, with a possible D match to TRBD1 (5 bases). Per germline, CDR1 SGHRS and CDR2 YFSETQ. CDR3 size: 13 residues. Trimming pared 0 bases from V and 4 bases from J, leaving 7 bases between. The CDR3 DNA reads TGCGCCAGCAGCTTGGCCAGGGCCACTGAAGCTTTCTTT. Amino acids: CASSLARATEAFF.

The V and J genes are TRBV18 and TRBJ2-1; D gene ambiguous. This CDR3 contains 13 residues. Germline assignment: CDR1 KGHSH and CDR2 LQKENI. With 6 bases removed from V and 6 bases from J, the gap between germline ends came to 12 bases. DNA of the CDR3: TGTGCCAGCTCCTCCTCCTCGAGCAATGAGCAGTTCTTC. This encodes CASSSSSSNEQFF.

The genes are TRBV3-1 (or the pseudogene TRBV3-2) and TRBJ1-1; perhaps TRBD1 as D (6 bases). Trimming removed 4 bases at V and 0 bases at J, with 9 bases between. CDR3 length: 14 residues. Germline V lookup: CDR1 LGHDT, CDR2 YNNKEL (reference sequence). This CDR3 reads CASSLTGMNTEAFF. The CDR3 bases are TGTGCCAGCAGCCTGACAGGTATGAACACTGAAGCTTTCTTT.